This T cell receptor beta chain was sequenced during a study of graft-versus-host responses after intestinal transplantation. Study results and caveats: Allografts of one patient group, those with graft-donor T cell macrochimerism, had high graft-versus-host to host-versus-graft clonal ratios. Declining HvG levels early post-transplant were linked to peak circulating GvH clone levels.

Remarks on this clone: Its antigen is still unknown.

The CDR3 sequence is 16 residues long. The V gene end was trimmed by 4 bases and the J gene end by 5 bases; junction bases not matched to a gene: 4. Germline lookup yields CDR1 LNHDA and CDR2 SQIVND (reference sequence). Sequenced by immunoSEQ multiplex PCR; TCRdb stores in-frame clones only, minus some. This table holds around 120,000 clones, about nine tenths found once. The starting material was unstimulated CD4+ T cells sorted from spleen or lymph node cells, obtained before intestinal transplant. The chain has TRBV19 and TRBJ2-1; 14 bases agree with TRBD2. The receptor was isolated from a human donor who received an intestinal transplant. CDR3 in DNA: TGTGCCAGTAGTACGACTAGCGGGAGGGTTGACAATGAGCAGTTCTTC. This encodes CASSTTSGRVDNEQFF.